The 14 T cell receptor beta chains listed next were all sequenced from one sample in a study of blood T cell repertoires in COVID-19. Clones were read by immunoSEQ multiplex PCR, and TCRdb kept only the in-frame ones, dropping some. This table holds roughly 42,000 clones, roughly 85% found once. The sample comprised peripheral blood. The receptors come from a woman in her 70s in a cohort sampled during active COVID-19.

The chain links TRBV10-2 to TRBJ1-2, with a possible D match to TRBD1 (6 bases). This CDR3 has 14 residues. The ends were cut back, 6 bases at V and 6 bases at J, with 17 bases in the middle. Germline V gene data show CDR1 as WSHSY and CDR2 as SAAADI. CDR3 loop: CASSASRGADGYTF. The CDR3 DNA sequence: TGCGCCAGCAGCGCATCACGGGGGGCTGATGGCTACACCTTC.

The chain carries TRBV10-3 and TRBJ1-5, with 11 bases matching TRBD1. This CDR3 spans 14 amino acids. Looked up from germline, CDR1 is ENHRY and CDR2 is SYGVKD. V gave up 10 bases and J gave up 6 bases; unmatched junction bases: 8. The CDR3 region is CATGGQGGSQPQHF. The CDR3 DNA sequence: TGTGCCACAGGGGGACAGGGGGGTTCTCAGCCCCAGCATTTT.

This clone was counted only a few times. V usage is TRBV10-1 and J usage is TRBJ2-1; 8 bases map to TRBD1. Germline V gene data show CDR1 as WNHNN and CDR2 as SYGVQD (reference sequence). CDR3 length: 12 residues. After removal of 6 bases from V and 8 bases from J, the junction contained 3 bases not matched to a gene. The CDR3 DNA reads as TGCGCCAGCAGCCAGGGGGCGTATGAGCAGTTCTTC. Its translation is CASSQGAYEQFF.

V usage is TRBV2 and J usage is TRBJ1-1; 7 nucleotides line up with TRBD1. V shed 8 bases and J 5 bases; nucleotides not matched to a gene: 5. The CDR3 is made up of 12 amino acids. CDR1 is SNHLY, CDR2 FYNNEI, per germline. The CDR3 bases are TGTGCCAGCGATCCGACAGGGACTGAAGCTTTCTTT. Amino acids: CASDPTGTEAFF.

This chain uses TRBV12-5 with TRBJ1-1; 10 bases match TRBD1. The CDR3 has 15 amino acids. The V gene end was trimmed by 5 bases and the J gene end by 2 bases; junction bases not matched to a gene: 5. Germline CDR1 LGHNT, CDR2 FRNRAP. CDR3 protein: CASGPGTGENTEAFF. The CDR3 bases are TGTGCTAGTGGTCCTGGGACAGGGGAAAACACTGAAGCTTTCTTT.

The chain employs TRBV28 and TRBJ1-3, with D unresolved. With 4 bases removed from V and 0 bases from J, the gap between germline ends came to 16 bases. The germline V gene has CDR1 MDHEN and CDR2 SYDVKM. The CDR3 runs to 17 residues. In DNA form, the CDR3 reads TGTGCCAGCAGTTCGGCCTCAGGTGGTCACTCTGGAAACACCATATATTTT. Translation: CASSSASGGHSGNTIYF.

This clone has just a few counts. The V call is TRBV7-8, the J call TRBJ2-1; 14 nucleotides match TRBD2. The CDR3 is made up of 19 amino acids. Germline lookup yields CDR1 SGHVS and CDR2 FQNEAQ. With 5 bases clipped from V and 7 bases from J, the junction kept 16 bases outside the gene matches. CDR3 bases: TGTGCCAGCAGCCTCCTGACTAGCGGGAGGGCGGTCGTGAGGAATGAGCAGTTCTTC. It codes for CASSLLTSGRAVVRNEQFF.

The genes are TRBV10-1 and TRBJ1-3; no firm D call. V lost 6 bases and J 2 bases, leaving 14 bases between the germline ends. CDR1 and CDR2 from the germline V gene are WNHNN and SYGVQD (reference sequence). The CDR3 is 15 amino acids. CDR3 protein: CASSTVIHTGNTIYF. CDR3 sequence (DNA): TGCGCCAGCAGCACAGTTATCCATACTGGAAACACCATATATTTT.

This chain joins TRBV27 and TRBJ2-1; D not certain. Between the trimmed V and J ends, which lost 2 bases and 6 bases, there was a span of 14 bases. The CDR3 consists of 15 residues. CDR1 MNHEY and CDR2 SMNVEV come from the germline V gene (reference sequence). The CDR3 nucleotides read TGTGCCAGCAGTTTAGCCAGGTTCCCTGGCAATGAGCAGTTCTTC. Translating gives CASSLARFPGNEQFF.

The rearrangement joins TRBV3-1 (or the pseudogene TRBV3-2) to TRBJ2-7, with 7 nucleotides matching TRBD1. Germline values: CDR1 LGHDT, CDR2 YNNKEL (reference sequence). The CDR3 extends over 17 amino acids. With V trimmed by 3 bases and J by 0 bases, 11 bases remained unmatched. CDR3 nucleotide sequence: TGTGCCAGCAGCCAGACCCCGGGACAGACCTACTCCTACGAGCAGTACTTC. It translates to CASSQTPGQTYSYEQYF.

The CDR3 DNA reads TGCGCCAGCAGTGAGTCGGGGGGAAATCAGCCCCAGCATTTT. It translates to CASSESGGNQPQHF. The chain links TRBV10-2 to TRBJ1-5; a possible D gene is TRBD1 (5 bases). Deletions cut 0 bases from V and 4 bases from J, with 7 bases between. The CDR3 contains 14 residues. Germline CDR1 WSHSY, CDR2 SAAADI.

The CDR3: CASSVETGPDSPLHF. CDR3 coding DNA: TGTGCCAGCAGCGTAGAGACAGGCCCGGACTCACCCCTCCACTTT. The rearrangement joins TRBV9 to TRBJ1-6; tentative D call: TRBD1 (6 bases). The CDR3 is made up of 15 amino acids. Per germline, CDR1 SGDLS and CDR2 YYNGEE. Between the trimmed V and J ends, which lost 0 bases and 10 bases, there was a span of 14 bases.

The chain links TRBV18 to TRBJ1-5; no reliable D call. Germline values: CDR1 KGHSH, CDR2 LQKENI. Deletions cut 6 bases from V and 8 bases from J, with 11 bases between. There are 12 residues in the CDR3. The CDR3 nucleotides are TGTGCCAGCTCTACCGGGGAGAAGCCCCAGCATTTT. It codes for CASSTGEKPQHF.

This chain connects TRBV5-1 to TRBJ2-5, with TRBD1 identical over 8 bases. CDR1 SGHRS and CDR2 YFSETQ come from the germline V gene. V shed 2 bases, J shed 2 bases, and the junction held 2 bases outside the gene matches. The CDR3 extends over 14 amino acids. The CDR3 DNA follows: TGCGCCAGCAGCTTACAGGGGGATCAAGAGACCCAGTACTTC. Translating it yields CASSLQGDQETQYF.